These T cell receptor beta chains were read from a single sample in a study of T-cell memory formation after mild COVID-19. TCRdb independently ran MiXCR on the 5' RACE reads; one entry per CDR3 protein. Seen here are some 48,000 distinct CDR3 sequences, 9.5% to 15% observed once, and the top ten hold roughly 22%. The sample was PBMCs or a T cell subset sorted from them (not recorded which). These receptors were collected from a young man who had mild COVID-19 (a few samples of this study predate the infection). Cell type and time point are not known. CDR3s include the opening cysteine and the closing phenylalanine or tryptophan. The D gene is left open where the match is weak. The size entry is marked missing in some rows and otherwise reads once, few, many or a size class.

TRBV7-2	TRBD1	many	TRBJ2-5	CASSPGQASETQYF	TGTGCCAGCAGCCCCGGACAGGCGTCAGAGACCCAGTACTTC
TRBV4-3	.	few	TRBJ2-1	CASSKLGEVNEQFF	TGCGCCAGCAGTAAACTGGGGGAGGTCAATGAGCAGTTCTTC
TRBV19	TRBD2	few	TRBJ2-1	CASRTSGGFEQFF	TGTGCCAGTAGGACTAGCGGGGGCTTCGAGCAGTTCTTC
TRBV7-2	.	.	TRBJ2-1	CASSLGVGRNEQFF	TGTGCCAGCAGCTTGGGGGTTGGAAGAAATGAGCAGTTCTTC
TRBV4-3	TRBD1	.	TRBJ2-3	CASSQGQGYTDTQYF	TGCGCCAGCAGCCAAGGACAGGGCTACACAGATACGCAGTATTTT
TRBV6-5	.	.	TRBJ2-2	CASGRQNTGELFF	TGTGCCAGCGGACGTCAGAACACCGGGGAGCTGTTTTTT
TRBV20-1	.	few	TRBJ2-3	CSAREARTDTQYF	TGCAGTGCTAGAGAGGCCCGCACAGATACGCAGTATTTT
TRBV18	TRBD1	.	TRBJ1-1	CASSRQGTRTEAFF	TGTGCCAGCTCGCGACAGGGGACGCGCACTGAAGCTTTCTTT
TRBV7-2	.	many	TRBJ2-5	CASSLSAPAAIQETQYF	TGTGCCAGCAGCTTAAGCGCACCAGCGGCGATCCAAGAGACCCAGTACTTC
TRBV7-3	.	.	TRBJ1-1	CASSLLRVDTEAFF	TGTGCCAGCAGCTTACTGAGGGTGGACACTGAAGCTTTCTTT